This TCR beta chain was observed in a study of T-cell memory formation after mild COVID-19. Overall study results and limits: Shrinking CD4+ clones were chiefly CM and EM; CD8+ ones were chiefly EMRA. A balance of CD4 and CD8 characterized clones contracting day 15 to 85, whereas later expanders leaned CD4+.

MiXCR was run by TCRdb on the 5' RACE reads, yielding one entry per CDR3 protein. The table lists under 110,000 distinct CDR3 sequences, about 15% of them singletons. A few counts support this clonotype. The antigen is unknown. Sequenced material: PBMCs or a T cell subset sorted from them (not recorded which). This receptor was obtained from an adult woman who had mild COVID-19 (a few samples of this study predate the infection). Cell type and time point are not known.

CDR3 protein: CASSSPGLAGILDTQYF. CDR3 DNA sequence: TGTGCCAGCAGCTCCCCAGGACTAGCGGGGATCCTAGATACGCAGTATTTT. The chain links TRBV7-3 to TRBJ2-3; 12 nucleotides line up with TRBD2. J was trimmed by 5 bases and V by 4 bases; bases with no gene match: 10. The germline CDR1 and CDR2 sequences are SGHTA and FQGTGA. The CDR3 totals 17 residues.